One and the same sample provided the 27 T cell receptor beta chains below, sequenced in a study of blood T cell repertoires in COVID-19. TCRdb's table, derived via immunoSEQ multiplex PCR, lists solely in-frame clones and lacks some. The data show 200,000 to 250,000 clones, 75% to 85% seen once. The sequenced sample consisted of peripheral blood. These receptors were collected from a human donor in a cohort sampled during active COVID-19.

The table lists this clone with a few counts. The chain carries TRBV29-1 and TRBJ2-2; D perhaps matches TRBD2 (6 bases). This CDR3 comprises 14 residues. Germline loops: CDR1 SQVTM, CDR2 ANQGSEA. V was pared by 3 bases and J by 3 bases, with 11 bases between. The CDR3 sequence is CSVDRGTDTGELFF. The CDR3 DNA is TGCAGCGTTGATCGGGGGACCGACACCGGGGAGCTGTTTTTT.

The genes are TRBV5-1 and TRBJ2-5; 10 bases are shared with TRBD2. The germline V gene has CDR1 SGHRS and CDR2 YFSETQ. V was pared by 2 bases and J by 7 bases, with 11 bases of the junction left unmatched. The length of the CDR3 is 16 residues. Here the CDR3 DNA reads TGCGCCAGCAGCTTCGGTGGTAGCGGGGGGCCGGGGACCCAGTACTTC. As protein: CASSFGGSGGPGTQYF.

In its sample, this clone was seen once. This chain connects TRBV11-2 to TRBJ1-4, with D unresolved. This CDR3 has 14 residues. Trimming left V 3 bases short and J 4 bases short, with 9 bases between. Germline assignment: CDR1 SGHAT and CDR2 FQNNGV. In DNA form, the CDR3 reads TGTGCCAGCAGCTTCAGGACTCGTAATGAAAAACTGTTTTTT. It is translated as CASSFRTRNEKLFF.

The CDR3 region is CASSVRDRGWNEQFF. CDR3 nucleotides: TGCGCCAGCAGTGTTCGGGACAGGGGTTGGAATGAGCAGTTCTTC. The chain couples TRBV10-1 to TRBJ2-1; 10 positions agree with TRBD1. The germline V gene encodes CDR1 WNHNN and CDR2 SYGVQD (reference sequence). Trimming removed 4 bases from V and 7 bases from J; junction bases left unmatched: 7. The CDR3 has 15 residues.

The chain carries TRBV13 and TRBJ2-3, with TRBD2 as a possible D gene (5 bases). Trimming left V 5 bases short and J 0 bases short, with 15 bases between. Germline V CDR1 and CDR2: PRHDT, FYEKMQ (reference sequence). The CDR3 covers 16 residues. The CDR3 region is CASSLARSGSTDTQYF. Here the CDR3 DNA reads TGTGCCAGCAGCCTGGCCCGGAGCGGCAGCACAGATACGCAGTATTTT.

As to this clone: The junction and the germline gene differ at one end; a read error may be behind it. The chain recombines TRBV7-7 with TRBJ2-2; TRBD2 agrees at 8 bases. The germline V gene has CDR1 SSHAT and CDR2 FNYEAQ (reference sequence). The CDR3 length is 16 residues. CDR3 loop: CASSLAGLGLSGELFF. The CDR3 nucleotides are TGTGCTAGCAGCTTAGCGGGACTAGGTCTCTCCGGGGAGCTGTTTTTT.

The DNA for the CDR3 is TGCGCCAGCAGCCCAGGGGCTTCACTAGCGGGGGGGCCAGAGACCCAGTACTTC. As protein: CASSPGASLAGGPETQYF. The chain is built from TRBV4-1 and TRBJ2-5; 13 bases are shared with TRBD2. The germline gives CDR1 MGHRA, CDR2 YSYEKL. CDR3 length: 18 residues. V lost 4 bases to trimming and J lost 4 bases; unmatched junction nucleotides: 12.

The rearrangement joins TRBV18 to TRBJ1-5; TRBD1 matches 10 bases. CDR1 is KGHSH, CDR2 LQKENI, per germline. The CDR3 extends over 16 amino acids. J was trimmed by 7 bases and V by 4 bases; bases with no gene match: 10. The DNA for the CDR3 is TGTGCCAGCTCACTTTCGACAGGGGGCGCGACGCAGCCCCAGCATTTT. As protein: CASSLSTGGATQPQHF.

V and J are TRBV7-9 and TRBJ2-1; D gene uncertain. Germline lookup yields CDR1 SEHNR and CDR2 FQNEAQ (reference sequence). This CDR3 region has 13 residues. V was cut by 5 bases and J by 5 bases, with 10 bases left in between. This CDR3 reads CASSVSGNNEQFF. The CDR3 DNA sequence: TGTGCCAGCAGCGTGTCGGGTAACAATGAGCAGTTCTTC.

The V and J genes are TRBV28 and TRBJ1-6; D may be TRBD1 (6 bases). Looked up from germline, CDR1 is MDHEN and CDR2 is SYDVKM. This CDR3 has 13 amino acids. With 5 bases removed from V and 12 bases from J, the gap between germline ends came to 14 bases. The DNA for the CDR3 is TGTGCCAGCAGTGGGGGCCCGGCGGGACCCCTCCACTTT. It codes for CASSGGPAGPLHF.

J is TRBJ2-5 and V is TRBV29-1, with 10 bases aligning to TRBD2. Germline CDR1 is SQVTM and CDR2 is ANQGSEA. V lost 7 bases, J lost 4 bases, and 18 bases stayed unmatched. This CDR3 is built from 17 residues. In DNA, the CDR3 is TGCAGCGGCAGACAGGGCTACCTAGCGGGAGATGGAGAGACCCAGTACTTC. This codes for CSGRQGYLAGDGETQYF. The whole variable domain, filled in from reference TRBV29-1 and TRBJ2-5, reads SAVISQKPSRDICQRGTSLTIQCQVDSQVTMMFWYRQQPGQSLTLIATANQGSEATYESGFVIDKFPISRPNLTFSTLTVSNMSPEDSSIYLCSGRQGYLAGDGETQYFGPGTRLLVL.

The chain is built from TRBV6-5 and TRBJ2-3; possible D gene TRBD1, 5 bases. Trimming left V 5 bases short and J 4 bases short, with 13 bases between. CDR1 is MNHEY and CDR2 is SVGAGI in the germline V gene. CDR3 size: 14 residues. Here the CDR3 reads CASSPQGRADTQYF. CDR3 nucleotides: TGTGCCAGCAGTCCTCAGGGAAGAGCAGATACGCAGTATTTT.

Here the CDR3 reads CASSYRPGLRVFYNEQFF. The CDR3 DNA sequence: TGTGCCAGCAGTTACCGACCTGGGTTGCGGGTCTTTTACAATGAGCAGTTCTTC. J is TRBJ2-1 and V is TRBV6-2 or TRBV6-3; perhaps TRBD2 as D (5 bases). V was pared by 2 bases and J by 4 bases, with 21 bases between. The length of the CDR3 is 18 residues. The germline V gene encodes CDR1 MNHEY and CDR2 SVGEGT.

A few counts support this clone. DNA of the CDR3: TGTGCCAGCACTTCTCATCAGTTGGTCTATGGCTACACCTTC. Amino acids: CASTSHQLVYGYTF. The genes are TRBV6-6 and TRBJ1-2; D gene unclear. Trimming left V 7 bases short and J 4 bases short, with 16 bases between. This CDR3 spans 14 amino acids. The V gene's germline CDR1 is MNHNY and CDR2 SVGAGI (reference sequence).

This clone was seen at least ten times. V usage is TRBV21-1 and J usage is TRBJ1-5; TRBD1 reflects the table's D call only, with no check against the DNA. TRBV21-1 is designated a pseudogene. The CDR3 length is 16 residues. CDR3 DNA: TGTGCCAGCAGCAATCAGGGGAAAACGAGCAATCAGCCCCAGCATTTT. Translating gives CASSNQGKTSNQPQHF.

The J gene is TRBJ2-5, the V gene TRBV19; no clear D. CDR1 LNHDA and CDR2 SQIVND come from the germline V gene (reference sequence). The CDR3 is 12 residues long. The V and J ends lost 7 bases and 1 base respectively, with 7 bases between them. DNA of the CDR3: TGTGCCAGTAAGGAGCTCCAAGAGACCCAGTACTTC. Translating it yields CASKELQETQYF.

This clone was seen just once. This sequence joins TRBV27 and TRBJ1-2; perhaps TRBD1 as D (5 bases). CDR1 and CDR2 from the germline V gene are MNHEY and SMNVEV (reference sequence). Trimming removed 2 bases at V and 0 bases at J, with 10 bases between. The CDR3 is 15 residues long. The CDR3 DNA follows: TGTGCCAGCAGTTTACGCCGACAGTCTAACTATGGCTACACCTTC. This translates into CASSLRRQSNYGYTF.

The chain links TRBV5-1 to TRBJ2-2, with D tentatively TRBD1 (6 bases). This CDR3 has 14 amino acids. Germline-derived CDR1 and CDR2 are SGHRS and YFSETQ. The V end lost 3 bases, the J end lost 7 bases, and 13 bases lay between the germline ends. Written as DNA, the CDR3 is TGCGCCAGCAGCTCGAGGGACATCAACGGGGAGCTGTTTTTT. Its protein is CASSSRDINGELFF.

This clone was found a few times. This sequence joins TRBV2 and TRBJ1-3; no clear D. Per the germline V gene, CDR1 is SNHLY and CDR2 is FYNNEI. The CDR3 is made up of 15 amino acids. The V end was cut by 1 base, the J end by 0 bases, with 7 bases between. DNA for the CDR3: TGTGCCAGCAGTGAAGACGGAGTCTCTGGAAACACCATATATTTT. This sequence encodes CASSEDGVSGNTIYF.

The CDR3 here is CASSQERRRTETQYF. The CDR3 nucleotides are TGTGCCAGCAGCCAAGAGAGACGGAGAACGGAGACCCAGTACTTC. The J gene is TRBJ2-5, the V gene TRBV3-1 (or the pseudogene TRBV3-2), with no clear D. The CDR3 is 15 residues long. The germline CDR1 and CDR2 sequences are LGHDT and YNNKEL (reference sequence). V gave up 0 bases and J gave up 5 bases, with 13 bases separating them.

The J gene is TRBJ2-4, the V gene TRBV7-2, with 10 nucleotides matching TRBD1. The CDR3 runs to 15 residues. The germline V gene has CDR1 SGHTA and CDR2 FQGNSA. The V gene end was trimmed by 1 base and the J gene end by 8 bases; junction bases not matched to a gene: 5. CDR3 DNA sequence: TGTGCCAGCAGCTTAGGACAGGGGGCAGTGGACATTCAGTACTTC. This codes for CASSLGQGAVDIQYF.

The chain has TRBV19 and TRBJ1-2, with D unclear. Trimming stripped 3 bases from V and 0 bases from J, with 8 bases between. The CDR3 contains 14 residues. The germline V gene encodes CDR1 LNHDA and CDR2 SQIVND (reference sequence). The CDR3 reads CASSISAANYGYTF. The CDR3 DNA reads as TGTGCCAGTAGTATCAGTGCAGCTAACTATGGCTACACCTTC.

V usage is TRBV7-6 and J usage is TRBJ2-7, with a possible D match to TRBD2 (5 bases). The CDR3 is 14 residues long. Trimming removed 1 base from V and 7 bases from J, with 14 bases in between. Germline assignment: CDR1 SGHVS and CDR2 FNYEAQ. The CDR3 loop reads CASSLGSSPGEQYF. The DNA for the CDR3 is TGTGCCAGCAGCTTAGGTAGCAGTCCGGGAGAGCAGTACTTC.

The chain links TRBV2 to TRBJ2-6, with TRBD1 matching over 7 bases. The germline V gene has CDR1 SNHLY and CDR2 FYNNEI. Germline trimming cut 4 bases from V and 0 bases from J; bases unmatched to any gene: 3. The CDR3 has 16 residues. CDR3 in DNA: TGTGCCAGCAGTGTCGACAGGGCCTCTGGGGCCAACGTCCTGACTTTC. Translated: CASSVDRASGANVLTF. Looking up the rest from reference TRBV2 and TRBJ2-6 gives the full variable domain: EPEVTQTPSHQVTQMGQEVILRCVPISNHLYFYWYRQILGQKVEFLVSFYNNEISEKSEIFDDQFSVERPDGSNFTLKIRSTKLEDSAMYFCASSVDRASGANVLTFGAGSRLTVL.

This chain joins TRBV27 and TRBJ1-4; possible D gene TRBD1, 5 bases. The CDR3 is 15 residues long. Trimming took 7 bases from V and 3 from J, leaving 15 bases between them. Germline V lookup: CDR1 MNHEY, CDR2 SMNVEV (reference sequence). The CDR3 region has the DNA TGTGCCAGCAAAGGACCCACGGGGGCTAATGAAAAACTGTTTTTT. It translates to CASKGPTGANEKLFF.

The chain couples TRBV7-9 to TRBJ1-1; TRBD1 is a possible D gene (5 bases). The CDR3 is 16 residues long. Trimming removed 1 base from V and 5 bases from J, with 17 bases in between. The germline V gene has CDR1 SEHNR and CDR2 FQNEAQ (reference sequence). The CDR3: CASSLVVGRGGTEAFF. In DNA, the CDR3 is TGTGCCAGCAGCTTAGTCGTCGGACGGGGGGGGACTGAAGCTTTCTTT.

The gene calls are TRBV2 and TRBJ1-5; D gene ambiguous. V lost 6 bases to trimming and J lost 5 bases, with 14 bases between them. Looked up from germline, CDR1 is SNHLY and CDR2 is FYNNEI. CDR3 length: 14 residues. CDR3 DNA sequence: TGTGCCAGCAGCCGCGCGGGCCCCGATCAGCCCCAGCATTTT. It translates to CASSRAGPDQPQHF. Drawing the rest from reference TRBV2 and TRBJ1-5, the complete variable domain is EPEVTQTPSHQVTQMGQEVILRCVPISNHLYFYWYRQILGQKVEFLVSFYNNEISEKSEIFDDQFSVERPDGSNFTLKIRSTKLEDSAMYFCASSRAGPDQPQHFGDGTRLSIL.